This T cell receptor (beta chain) was profiled in a study of CD8 T cells in ankylosing spondylitis. CDR3 size: 12 residues. V lost 6 bases, J lost 8 bases, and 13 bases lay in between. Germline CDR1 is MDHEN and CDR2 is SYDVKM. Researchers built TCR beta libraries using quantitative 5'-RACE with molecular barcodes. TCRdb independently ran MiXCR on the 5' RACE reads; one entry per CDR3 protein. Of about 220,000 distinct CDR3 sequences listed, about 11% are singletons. This clonotype was detected only a few times. No antigen is known for it. Study-level points and caveats: In reactive arthritis synovial fluid and blood, some motif variants had been reported before. In ankylosing spondylitis blood, a motif of roughly eight highly homologous TCR beta variants appeared characteristic. CD8+ disease-linked clones were present at relatively low frequencies in blood.

This receptor was taken from a male donor with ankylosing spondylitis or in good health (not recorded which). The V and J genes are TRBV28 and TRBJ1-2; D call uncertain. Sequenced sample: blood, either unsorted or a sorted T cell fraction (not recorded which). The CDR3 loop is CASRDTGLGYTF. The CDR3 DNA is TGTGCCAGCAGAGATACCGGGCTCGGCTACACCTTC.